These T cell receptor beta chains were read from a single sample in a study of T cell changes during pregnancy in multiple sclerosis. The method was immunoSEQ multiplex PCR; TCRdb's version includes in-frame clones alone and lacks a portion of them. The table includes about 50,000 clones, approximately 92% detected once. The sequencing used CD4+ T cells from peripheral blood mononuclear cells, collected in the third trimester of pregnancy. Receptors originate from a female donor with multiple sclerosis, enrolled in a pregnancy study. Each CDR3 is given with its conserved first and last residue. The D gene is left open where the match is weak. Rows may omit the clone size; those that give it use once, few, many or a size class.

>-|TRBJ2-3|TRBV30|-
CAWSPNLRRYF
TGTGCCTGGAGTCCGAACTTGCGGCGGTATTTT
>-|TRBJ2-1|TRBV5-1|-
CASSFTSGANEQFF
TGCGCCAGCAGCTTTACCTCAGGGGCCAATGAGCAGTTCTTC
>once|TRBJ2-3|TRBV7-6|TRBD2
CASSPLAGRSTDTQYF
TGTGCCAGCAGCCCATTAGCGGGGAGAAGCACAGATACGCAGTATTTT
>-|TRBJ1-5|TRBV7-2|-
CASSLERGRGGRTPQPQHF
TGTGCCAGCAGCTTAGAACGGGGTCGTGGGGGGAGGACTCCCCAGCCCCAGCATTTT
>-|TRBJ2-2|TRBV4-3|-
CASSQEARQTFTGELFF
TGCGCCAGCAGCCAAGAAGCCCGACAGACCTTCACCGGGGAGCTGTTTTTT
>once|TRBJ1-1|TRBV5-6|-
CASSRKGHYRNTEAFF
TGTGCCAGCAGCCGAAAGGGACATTACCGGAACACTGAAGCTTTCTTT
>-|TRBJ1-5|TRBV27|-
CASRLSAQKNQPQHF
TGTGCCAGCAGACTCTCCGCACAGAAGAATCAGCCCCAGCATTTT
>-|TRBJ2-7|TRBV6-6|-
CASRPPGHDEQYF
TGTGCCAGCAGACCACCCGGACACGACGAGCAGTACTTC
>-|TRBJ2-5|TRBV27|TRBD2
CASSPTSGAGRMRETQYF
TGTGCCAGCAGTCCGACTAGCGGGGCTGGGAGGATGAGAGAGACCCAGTACTTC
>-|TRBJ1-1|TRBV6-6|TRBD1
CASSGRDSFMNTEAFF
TGTGCCAGCAGTGGTCGGGACAGCTTCATGAACACTGAAGCTTTCTTT
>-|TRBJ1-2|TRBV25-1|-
CASSDEVRGGHYGYTF
TGTGCCAGCAGTGATGAGGTGCGGGGGGGCCACTATGGCTACACCTTC
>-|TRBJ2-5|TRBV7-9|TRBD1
CASSFTGGRETQYF
TGTGCCAGCAGCTTCACAGGGGGCAGGGAGACCCAGTACTTC
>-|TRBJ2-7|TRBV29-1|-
CSVVTGWDSYEQYF
TGCAGCGTTGTAACAGGGTGGGATTCCTACGAGCAGTACTTC
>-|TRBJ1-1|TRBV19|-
CATGENMNTEAFF
TGTGCTACCGGGGAAAACATGAACACTGAAGCTTTCTTT
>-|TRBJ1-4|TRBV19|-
CASSSRGIEKLFF
TGTGCCAGTAGTTCCCGGGGGATTGAAAAACTGTTTTTT
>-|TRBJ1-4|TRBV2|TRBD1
CASSAGTGGEKLFF
TGTGCCAGCAGTGCCGGGACAGGGGGAGAAAAACTGTTTTTT
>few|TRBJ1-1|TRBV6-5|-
CASSYSGGTEAFF
TGTGCCAGCAGTTACTCAGGGGGAACTGAAGCTTTCTTT
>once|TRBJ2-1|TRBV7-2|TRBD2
CASSEQVAGGFYNEQFF
TGTGCCAGCAGCGAGCAGGTCGCGGGGGGATTCTACAATGAGCAGTTCTTC
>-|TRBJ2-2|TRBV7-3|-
CASSPTANTGELFF
TGTGCCAGCAGCCCAACAGCGAACACCGGGGAGCTGTTTTTT
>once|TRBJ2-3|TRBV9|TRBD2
CASSVASGGPSTDTQYF
TGTGCCAGCAGCGTAGCTAGCGGGGGGCCCAGCACAGATACGCAGTATTTT
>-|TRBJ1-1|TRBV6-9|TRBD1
CARVTGTGNTEAFF
TGTGCCAGGGTGACAGGGACGGGGAACACTGAAGCTTTCTTT
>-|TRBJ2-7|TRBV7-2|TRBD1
CASSSIDRAYEQYF
TGTGCCAGCAGCTCCATTGACAGGGCCTACGAGCAGTACTTC
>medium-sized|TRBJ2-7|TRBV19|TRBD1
CASSWGQGDEQYF
TGTGCCAGTAGTTGGGGACAGGGTGACGAGCAGTACTTC
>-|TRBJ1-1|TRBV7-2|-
CASSFSSRATEAFF
TGTGCCAGCAGCTTCTCTAGCCGGGCCACTGAAGCTTTCTTT
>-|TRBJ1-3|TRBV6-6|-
CASSSPDSVSGNTIYF
TGTGCCAGCAGTTCACCTGACAGTGTCTCTGGAAACACCATATATTTT
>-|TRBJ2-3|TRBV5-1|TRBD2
CASSSLAGYPQYF
TGCGCCAGCAGCTCCCTAGCGGGGTATCCGCAGTATTTT
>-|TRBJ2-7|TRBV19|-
CASSIGQGVGYEQYF
TGTGCCAGTAGTATAGGCCAGGGTGTGGGCTACGAGCAGTACTTC
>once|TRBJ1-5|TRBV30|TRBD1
CAWSQAAGQVSNQPQHF
TGTGCCTGGAGTCAGGCAGCAGGACAGGTTAGCAATCAGCCCCAGCATTTT
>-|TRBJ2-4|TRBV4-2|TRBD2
CASSQETSGAENIQYF
TGTGCCAGCAGCCAGGAGACTAGCGGGGCTGAAAACATTCAGTACTTC
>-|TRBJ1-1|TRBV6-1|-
CASGGAERATEAFF
TGTGCCAGCGGGGGGGCAGAGCGTGCCACTGAAGCTTTCTTT
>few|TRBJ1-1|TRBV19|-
CASMRDFRGEAFF
TGTGCCAGTATGCGGGACTTTCGGGGGGAAGCTTTCTTT
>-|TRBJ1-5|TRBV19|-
CASSRRGRGFGNQPQHF
TGTGCCAGTAGCCGCAGGGGTCGGGGATTCGGCAATCAGCCCCAGCATTTT
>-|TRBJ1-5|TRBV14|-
CASSQDRSGPQHF
TGTGCCAGCAGCCAAGATCGAAGCGGGCCCCAGCATTTT
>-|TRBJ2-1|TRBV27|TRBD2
CASSSGLAGGRDNEQFF
TGTGCCAGCAGTTCCGGACTAGCGGGGGGAAGGGACAATGAGCAGTTCTTC
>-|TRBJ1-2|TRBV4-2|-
CASSHPRQTENYGYTF
TGTGCCAGCAGCCATCCGCGTCAGACAGAGAACTATGGCTACACCTTC
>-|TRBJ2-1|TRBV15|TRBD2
CATSRENSGAAYNEQFF
TGTGCCACCAGCAGGGAAAATAGCGGGGCAGCCTACAATGAGCAGTTCTTC
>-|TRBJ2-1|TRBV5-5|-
CASSFDRHNEQFF
TGTGCCAGCAGCTTCGACAGACACAATGAGCAGTTCTTC
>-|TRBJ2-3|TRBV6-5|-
CASSRRLTDTQYF
TGTGCCAGCAGCCGCCGACTAACAGATACGCAGTATTTT
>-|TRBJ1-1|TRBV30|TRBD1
CAWNPTGVPEAFF
TGTGCCTGGAATCCCACAGGGGTCCCTGAAGCTTTCTTT
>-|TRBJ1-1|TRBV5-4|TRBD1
CASTAGQMNTEAFF
TGTGCCAGCACCGCGGGACAGATGAACACTGAAGCTTTCTTT
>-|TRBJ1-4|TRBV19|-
CATARGGFGEKLFF
TGTGCCACCGCCCGGGGGGGGTTCGGTGAAAAACTGTTTTTT
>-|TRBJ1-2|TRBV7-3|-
CASSSGGDYGYTF
TGTGCCAGCAGCTCGGGAGGGGACTATGGCTACACCTTC
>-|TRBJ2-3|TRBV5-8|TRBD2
CASSLSGTSGVGTTDTQYF
TGTGCCAGCAGCTTGTCCGGGACTAGCGGGGTGGGAACCACAGATACGCAGTATTTT
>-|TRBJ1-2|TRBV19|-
CASSTGYGYTF
TGTGCCAGTAGTACCGGTTATGGCTACACCTTC
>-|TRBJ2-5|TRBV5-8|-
CASSLAPGLPGGETQYF
TGTGCCAGCAGCTTGGCCCCGGGGCTGCCAGGGGGGGAGACCCAGTACTTC
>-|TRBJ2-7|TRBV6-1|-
CASMYYEQYF
TGTGCCAGCATGTACTACGAGCAGTACTTC
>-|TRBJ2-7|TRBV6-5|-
CASSYYDRTYEQYF
TGTGCCAGCAGTTACTATGACAGGACCTACGAGCAGTACTTC
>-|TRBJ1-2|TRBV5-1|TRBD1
CASSLGGGAAPGYTF
TGCGCCAGCAGCTTGGGAGGGGGCGCGGCACCTGGCTACACCTTC
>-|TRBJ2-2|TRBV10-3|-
CAINSLRGGGSNTGELFF
TGTGCCATCAATTCCCTCCGAGGCGGGGGCTCTAACACCGGGGAGCTGTTTTTT
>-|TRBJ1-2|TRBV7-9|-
CASSLATGSNYGYTF
TGTGCCAGCAGCTTAGCTACAGGGTCTAACTATGGCTACACCTTC
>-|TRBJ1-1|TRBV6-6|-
CASSYPRQQNTEAFF
TGTGCCAGCAGTTACCCTCGACAGCAGAACACTGAAGCTTTCTTT
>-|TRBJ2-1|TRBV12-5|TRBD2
CASRTSLSNEQFF
TGTGCTAGTCGGACTAGTTTGTCGAATGAGCAGTTCTTC
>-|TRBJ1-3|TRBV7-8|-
CASSSQTGSSGNTIYF
TGTGCCAGCAGCTCCCAAACAGGGAGCTCTGGAAACACCATATATTTT
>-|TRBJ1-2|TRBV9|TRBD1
CASSASGQGSGYTF
TGTGCCAGCAGCGCTTCCGGACAGGGTTCCGGCTACACCTTC
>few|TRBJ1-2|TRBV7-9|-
CASSFYSNYGYTF
TGTGCCAGCAGCTTTTACAGTAACTATGGCTACACCTTC